The clone carrying this T cell receptor beta chain has at least ten counts. The antigen remains undetermined. No fewer than 6 million PBMCs went into each sample. This CDR3 comprises 12 residues. V lost 4 bases and J lost 8, with 11 bases in between. This specimen belongs to a study of blood T cells in healthy people across ages. Whole-study context: The capture of about one barcoded beta molecule per two T cells was achieved by template switching. Study-wide results and limits: Estimated diversity that came from one million T cells was considered an underestimate.

Primers used in a second PCR of roughly 6 to 12 cycles were a sample-barcoded 5' primer and a J-beta primer mix. From the 5' RACE reads, TCRdb called clonotypes with MiXCR, one entry per CDR3 protein. The sample contains about 650,000 distinct CDR3 sequences, approximately 31% of which appear only once. The sequence was collected from an elderly woman in good health. Sequencing was carried out using blood. This chain connects TRBV12-3 or TRBV12-4 to TRBJ1-2; TRBD1 is a possible D gene (5 bases). In DNA form, the CDR3 reads TGTGCCAGCAGTTCGGGGGGTTCGGGCTACACCTTC. Amino acid sequence: CASSSGGSGYTF.